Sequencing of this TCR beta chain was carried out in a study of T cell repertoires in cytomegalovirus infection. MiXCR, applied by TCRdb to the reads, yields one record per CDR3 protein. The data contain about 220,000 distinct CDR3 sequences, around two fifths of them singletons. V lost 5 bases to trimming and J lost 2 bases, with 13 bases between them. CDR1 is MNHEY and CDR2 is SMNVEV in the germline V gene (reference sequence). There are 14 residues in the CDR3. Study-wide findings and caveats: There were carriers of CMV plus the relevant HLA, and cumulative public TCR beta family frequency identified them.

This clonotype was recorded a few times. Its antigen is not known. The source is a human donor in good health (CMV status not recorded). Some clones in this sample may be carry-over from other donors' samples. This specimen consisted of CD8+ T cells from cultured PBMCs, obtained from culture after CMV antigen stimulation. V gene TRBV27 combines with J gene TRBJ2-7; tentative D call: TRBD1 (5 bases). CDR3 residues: CASSNRDSTYEQYF. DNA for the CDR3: TGTGCCAGCAGTAATCGAGACAGTACCTACGAGCAGTACTTC.